This passage covers 27 T cell receptor beta chains from one sample sequenced in a study of OX40 agonist ivuxolimab in advanced cancers. Profiling relied on immunoSEQ multiplex PCR, and the TCRdb table lists in-frame clones only, not all of them. The sample records fewer than 200,000 clones, approximately 94% being singletons. This sample comprised CD4+ or CD8+ T cells sorted from blood, obtained in a trial of the OX40 agonist ivuxolimab. The receptor set was obtained from an adult with an advanced solid tumor such as melanoma, head and neck, liver or kidney cancer.

The rearrangement uses TRBV19 and TRBJ2-2; D not certain. This CDR3 is built from 15 residues. Germline V gives CDR1 LNHDA, CDR2 SQIVND (reference sequence). Between the trimmed V and J ends, which lost 1 base and 5 bases, there was a span of 11 bases. CDR3 sequence: CASSIGPAATGELFF. Here the CDR3 DNA reads TGTGCCAGTAGTATAGGGCCAGCTGCGACCGGGGAGCTGTTTTTT.

This rearrangement joins TRBV7-8 to TRBJ1-3; TRBD1 matches 10 bases. The germline V gene has CDR1 SGHVS and CDR2 FQNEAQ. This CDR3 spans 19 amino acids. J lost 0 bases, V lost 0 bases, and 8 bases had no gene match. The CDR3 bases are TGTGCCAGCAGCTTAGCGCCGGGACAGGGGATGATCTCTGGAAACACCATATATTTT. This sequence encodes CASSLAPGQGMISGNTIYF. The full variable domain, completed using reference TRBV7-8 and TRBJ1-3, is GAGVSQSPRYKVAKRGQDVALRCDPISGHVSLFWYQQALGQGPEFLTYFQNEAQLDKSGLPSDRFFAERPEGSVSTLKIQRTQQEDSAVYLCASSLAPGQGMISGNTIYFGEGSWLTVV.

This clone was seen only once. The J gene is TRBJ2-7, the V gene TRBV5-1; D may be TRBD2 (5 bases). V was clipped by 2 bases and J by 1 base, with 13 bases between them. Germline V gene lookup returns CDR1 SGHRS and CDR2 YFSETQ. The CDR3 contains 15 residues. CDR3 residues: CASSFSAVVSYEQYF. In DNA form, the CDR3 reads TGCGCCAGCAGCTTTTCAGCGGTTGTTTCCTACGAGCAGTACTTC.

The gene calls are TRBV2 and TRBJ2-1; 9 nucleotides agree with TRBD2. Germline lookup yields CDR1 SNHLY and CDR2 FYNNEI. The CDR3 runs 15 residues. V dropped 4 bases and J dropped 4; count of bases not matched to a gene: 5. The CDR3 sequence is CASSGGRGGYNEQFF. CDR3 nucleotides: TGTGCCAGCAGTGGAGGGCGGGGGGGTTACAATGAGCAGTTCTTC.

The J gene is TRBJ2-7, the V gene TRBV5-5, with 8 nucleotides matching TRBD1. The CDR3 runs to 16 residues. CDR1 SGHKS and CDR2 YYEKEE come from the germline V gene (reference sequence). Germline trimming cut 2 bases from V and 0 bases from J; bases unmatched to any gene: 7. The CDR3 is CASSFGPGQASYEQYF. CDR3 nucleotide sequence: TGTGCCAGCAGCTTTGGTCCGGGACAGGCCTCCTACGAGCAGTACTTC.

The chain carries TRBV28 and TRBJ1-5, with 9 bases that match TRBD1. The CDR3 is 15 residues long. CDR1 MDHEN and CDR2 SYDVKM come from the germline V gene. Germline trimming cut 2 bases from V and 3 bases from J; bases unmatched to any gene: 2. CDR3 DNA: TGTGCCAGCAGTTTAGGGGACAGGGTCAATCAGCCCCAGCATTTT. It yields the protein CASSLGDRVNQPQHF.

This clone was observed once. This chain joins TRBV6-1 and TRBJ1-2; D remains unclear. V lost 0 bases and J lost 0, with 8 bases in between. Germline V gene data show CDR1 as MNHNS and CDR2 as SASEGT. The CDR3 contains 15 residues. CDR3 in amino acids: CASSEARGANYGYTF. CDR3 nucleotides: TGTGCCAGCAGTGAAGCGCGAGGCGCTAACTATGGCTACACCTTC.

This chain links TRBV29-1 with TRBJ2-1; 7 positions match TRBD2. Per germline, CDR1 SQVTM and CDR2 ANQGSEA. CDR3 size: 17 residues. Trimming removed 5 bases from V and 0 bases from J; junction bases left unmatched: 13. For the CDR3, the DNA is TGCAGCGTTTCCCGTTCCCTAGCGGCTAGCTCCTACAATGAGCAGTTCTTC. Residues: CSVSRSLAASSYNEQFF.

The J gene is TRBJ2-5, the V gene TRBV9; unclear D gene. The CDR3 is 15 amino acids. Germline V gene sequence: CDR1 SGDLS, CDR2 YYNGEE. Trimming removed 2 bases at V and 5 bases at J, with 16 bases between. The CDR3 protein is CASSVRSVGWETQYF. The CDR3, as DNA: TGTGCCAGCAGCGTCCGTTCGGTGGGCTGGGAGACCCAGTACTTC.

The J gene is TRBJ1-3, the V gene TRBV7-2, with D unclear. The length of the CDR3 is 13 residues. Germline CDR1 and CDR2: SGHTA and FQGNSA. The V end was cut by 1 base, the J end by 4 bases, with 5 bases between. The CDR3, as DNA: TGTGCCAGCAGCTTAGATGTGGGAAACACCATATATTTT. Its translation is CASSLDVGNTIYF.

The chain combines TRBV7-2 with TRBJ1-3, with 10 bases matching TRBD1. Germline V lookup: CDR1 SGHTA, CDR2 FQGNSA. Losses at the gene ends were 2 bases for V and 0 bases for J; bases not matched to a gene: 7. The CDR3 extends over 18 amino acids. This CDR3 reads CASSLQRQGAVSGNTIYF. Written as DNA, the CDR3 is TGTGCCAGCAGCTTACAGCGACAGGGGGCCGTCTCTGGAAACACCATATATTTT.

The rearrangement links TRBV28 to TRBJ2-7; TRBD1 matches 7 bases. V trimming: 9 bases; J trimming: 5 bases; junction bases outside the gene matches: 16. The CDR3 extends over 15 amino acids. Germline V lookup: CDR1 MDHEN, CDR2 SYDVKM. CDR3 DNA: TGTGCCAGTAGAAGACAGGGCGGTTTTGAGGACGAGCAGTACTTC. This codes for CASRRQGGFEDEQYF. The entire variable domain, with the rest obtained from reference TRBV28 and TRBJ2-7, is as follows: DVKVTQSSRYLVKRTGEKVFLECVQDMDHENMFWYRQDPGLGLRLIYFSYDVKMKEKGDIPEGYSVSREKKERFSLILESASTNQTSMYLCASRRQGGFEDEQYFGPGTRLTVT.

About this clone: One end of the junction varies from germline; a read error may be responsible. The CDR3 DNA follows: TGTGCCAGCCGCTTGGAGACCCGAGAAAAACTGTTTTTT. Protein sequence: CASRLETREKLFF. V is TRBV7-9 and J is TRBJ1-4; D uncertain. The CDR3 runs to 13 residues. CDR1 and CDR2 (germline): SEHNR, FQNEAQ (reference sequence).

The V and J genes are TRBV29-1 and TRBJ1-2, with 7 bases that match TRBD1. This CDR3 contains 13 residues. Germline-derived CDR1 and CDR2 are SQVTM and ANQGSEA. The V and J ends lost 4 bases and 5 bases, in that order; junction bases with no gene match: 7. This chain's CDR3 is CSVGQGLGYGYTF. As DNA, the CDR3 is TGCAGCGTTGGACAGGGTCTAGGATATGGCTACACCTTC.

This chain joins TRBV30 and TRBJ2-7, with unresolved D. The CDR3 has 13 residues. Per the germline V gene, CDR1 is GTSNPN and CDR2 is SVGIG (reference sequence). Between the trimmed V and J ends, which lost 4 bases and 4 bases, there was a span of 14 bases. The CDR3 DNA reads as TGTGCCTGGAACGGTACAAAGCCTTACGAGCAGTACTTC. It translates to CAWNGTKPYEQYF.

J is TRBJ2-7 and V is TRBV5-1; tentatively, D is TRBD1 or TRBD2 (5 bases each). V lost 4 bases to trimming and J lost 3 bases, with 14 bases between them. Per the germline V gene, CDR1 is SGHRS and CDR2 is YFSETQ. The CDR3 extends over 14 amino acids. CDR3 DNA: TGCGCCAGCAGCCAACAGGTGGGGGTCTACGAGCAGTACTTC. This gives the protein CASSQQVGVYEQYF. The complete variable domain, with remaining parts taken from reference TRBV5-1 and TRBJ2-7, reads KAGVTQTPRYLIKTRGQQVTLSCSPISGHRSVSWYQQTPGQGLQFLFEYFSETQRNKGNFPGRFSGRQFSNSRSEMNVSTLELGDSALYLCASSQQVGVYEQYFGPGTRLTVT.

The gene calls are TRBV4-3 and TRBJ2-7, with no clear D. The germline V gene has CDR1 LGHNA and CDR2 YSLEER. V gave up 0 bases and J gave up 2 bases, with 8 bases separating them. The CDR3 runs 14 residues. CDR3 in DNA: TGCGCCAGCAGCCAAGATCTGCGGACCTACGAGCAGTACTTC. This encodes CASSQDLRTYEQYF.

The chain joins TRBV29-1 to TRBJ2-1; TRBD1 aligns across 9 bases. CDR1 SQVTM and CDR2 ANQGSEA come from the germline V gene. The CDR3 covers 13 residues. The CDR3 nucleotides read TGCAGGGTCGGGACAGGGTTTTGGAATGAGCAGTTCTTC. It yields the protein CRVGTGFWNEQFF.

V is TRBV27 and J is TRBJ1-3, with D possibly matching TRBD1 (5 bases). The CDR3 loop spans 13 amino acids. In germline, CDR1 is MNHEY, CDR2 SMNVEV (reference sequence). With 5 bases removed from V and 4 bases from J, the gap between germline ends came to 9 bases. The CDR3 DNA reads as TGTGCCAGCAGTCCAGGGTGGGGAAACACCATATATTTT. This translates into CASSPGWGNTIYF.

The sample holds one count of this clone. An end of the junction differs from the germline gene, which may be a read error. The J gene is TRBJ1-1, the V gene TRBV5-4, with 8 bases identical to TRBD1. Germline V gene lookup returns CDR1 SGHNT and CDR2 YYREEE (reference sequence). The CDR3 extends over 15 amino acids. The CDR3 DNA reads TGCGCCAGCAGCCACCGGACAGGGATGAACACTGAAGCTTTCTTT. Translation gives CASSHRTGMNTEAFF.

CDR3 DNA: TGTGCCAGCAGCTTGGTTTACAGGGGGATGTTTTCACCCCTCCACTTT. Its translation: CASSLVYRGMFSPLHF. This rearrangement joins TRBV5-4 to TRBJ1-6, with 8 bases matching TRBD1. The CDR3 length is 16 residues. Germline-derived CDR1 and CDR2 are SGHNT and YYREEE (reference sequence). Trimming took 0 bases from V and 9 from J; bases not matched to a gene: 8.

The rearrangement uses TRBV9 and TRBJ1-5, with D maybe TRBD1 (5 bases). V was shortened by 0 bases and J by 6 bases, with 10 bases between the two germline ends. The CDR3 is made up of 14 amino acids. CDR1 and CDR2 (germline): SGDLS, YYNGEE. CDR3 DNA sequence: TGTGCCAGCAGCGTAGTTCCAGGGAGTCAGCCCCAGCATTTT. This translates into CASSVVPGSQPQHF.

This clone has ten or more counts. The chain uses TRBV4-1 and TRBJ2-5; D gene unclear. The V gene lost 4 bases and the J gene lost 4 bases, with 16 bases spanning the gap. The length of the CDR3 is 15 residues. Germline V gene lookup returns CDR1 MGHRA and CDR2 YSYEKL. The CDR3 loop is CASSPENTGRETQYF. As DNA, the CDR3 is TGCGCCAGCAGCCCTGAGAACACTGGCAGAGAGACCCAGTACTTC.

The J gene is TRBJ1-1, the V gene TRBV4-3, with unresolved D. Germline CDR1 and CDR2: LGHNA and YSLEER. The CDR3 covers 14 residues. V was cut by 1 base and J by 3 bases, with 9 bases left in between. CDR3 protein: CASSQGSRDTEAFF. The CDR3 DNA is TGCGCCAGCAGCCAAGGGTCCCGGGACACTGAAGCTTTCTTT.

The table lists this clone with a few counts. The chain has TRBV30 and TRBJ1-1; 7 bases are shared with TRBD1. V dropped 6 bases and J dropped 9; count of bases not matched to a gene: 10. This CDR3 has 12 amino acids. CDR1 is GTSNPN and CDR2 is SVGIG in the germline V gene (reference sequence). CDR3 region: CACSPEQGKAFF. CDR3 sequence (DNA): TGTGCCTGTTCTCCCGAACAGGGGAAAGCTTTCTTT.

The chain links TRBV19 to TRBJ1-2, with D perhaps matching TRBD1 (5 bases). Trimming left V 1 base short and J 4 bases short, with 7 bases between. This CDR3 contains 13 residues. Germline V CDR1 and CDR2: LNHDA, SQIVND (reference sequence). CDR3 residues: CASSIGGAYGYTF. The CDR3 DNA is TGTGCCAGTAGTATAGGGGGCGCCTATGGCTACACCTTC.

The V call is TRBV4-1, the J call TRBJ2-7; D is unresolved. This CDR3 region has 14 residues. Looked up from germline, CDR1 is MGHRA and CDR2 is YSYEKL. The V end was cut by 4 bases, the J end by 4 bases, with 14 bases between. For the CDR3, the DNA is TGCGCCAGCAGCCTTGCAGTGGACGCGTACGAGCAGTACTTC. Its protein is CASSLAVDAYEQYF.